This TCR beta chain was documented in a study of cytomegalovirus exposure and HLA in healthy donors (dated by TCRdb to 2016 to 2017). Notes on the research overall: According to an earlier analysis of several hundred of the donors, some 180 million T cells yielded 90 million to 130 million unique TCR beta sequences and about 300 Gb of sequence data. Around 320 gigabases of sequencing data and tens of millions of unique TCR sequences were included in an early release covering around 650 HLA-typed donors. Of the 300 to 500 genotyped donors, more than 75% were placed in the genetic ancestry cluster associated with self-reported Caucasian donors. The study aimed to test whether cataloging public T cell receptors could reveal signatures of past pathogen exposure. Using immunosequencing, the study profiled T cell repertoires from about 620 subjects and related those repertoires to cytomegalovirus serostatus. A separate validation cohort of over 95 different subjects was used in addition to the roughly 700-subject first cohort. To predict cytomegalovirus infection status, the study combined high-throughput TCR immunosequencing, statistical association of individual TCRs with disease status, and machine learning. To study patterns of TCR occurrence, a later analysis re-analyzed previously published TCR beta repertoires from 500 to 850 donors and added high-resolution HLA genotyping. The later analysis used no new phenotypic data to find candidate immune exposures, relying instead on TCR beta sequences and their occurrence across donors. In an earlier analysis of a few hundred of the donors, high-throughput TCR beta sequencing was used to judge whether each TCR beta V gene segment behaved as functional or pseudogenic. Donor age, sex, ethnicity and CMV serostatus were compiled together with the repertoire data. A later genetic analysis took genome-wide SNP genotypes for about 60% of the roughly 670 donors and used that subset as a discovery cohort. Every discovery cohort repertoire had been produced on one sequencing platform. Both class I and class II loci were covered by HLA typing, at four-digit resolution. Typing coverage differed by locus: A, B, C, DRB1 and DQB1 were typed in about 629-640 donors, DQA1 in 500 to 550, DPA1 in over 600, and DPB1 in 400 to 490. Roughly 5 DR-DQ haplotypes were treated as single units for association and clustering because of strong linkage in the cohort. Among around 400 genotyped donors of the cohort, an average of approximately 240,000 unique TCR beta nucleotide sequences were sequenced per donor, 15% to 20% of them non-productive. The paper as a whole reports these results and caveats: A further reported finding was that TCR beta sequences accurately predicted the HLA-A and HLA-B alleles for most subjects in the first cohort. An association between a missense DCLRE1C variant and V-gene and J-gene trimming of TCR beta chains was found in a later genetic analysis and replicated in an independent cohort. A later analysis found that most CMV-associated TCR beta chains appeared HLA-restricted, with HLA associations seemingly driven largely by CMV exposure. The only immune exposure information available for the cohort was CMV serostatus. Three of the identified cytomegalovirus-associated TCR beta chains were confirmed in vitro to be specific for cytomegalovirus antigens. Because the 87-base-pair reads could not distinguish some IMGT-functional V segments, including TRBV6-2 and TRBV6-3, those segments were excluded. A group of highly shared sequence variants was considered likely to be a technical artifact of the sequencing pipeline. Across donors, most TCR sequences were observed very rarely, whereas some public TCRs were present in many individuals. In a later analysis, some 17,000 TCR beta sequences were associated with specific HLA alleles at a false discovery rate of 0.05. In an earlier analysis of around 600 of the donors, most TCR beta V segments were observed in productive rearrangements about 87% or about 30% of the time, broadly matching IMGT annotations. According to a later genetic analysis, donors in an Asian-associated ancestry cluster had fewer N-insertions in productive TCRs than the roughly 700-donor mean. According to a later analysis, TCR association rates differed among HLA loci, with DRB1 alleles showing the most associated TCRs and HLA-C alleles showing the fewest. According to the authors, the approach could potentially be generalized to other disease states and immunological phenotypes. In both the original and validation cohorts, the classifier was reported to diagnose cytomegalovirus status with high specificity and sensitivity. A later analysis reported that several top co-occurrence clusters appeared linked to parvovirus B19, influenza, CMV and Epstein-Barr virus. Because counts were too low, seventeen rarely observed V segments, including chromosome 9 orphons, were excluded from the earlier analysis of several hundred of the donors. A total of 150 or so TCR beta chains were listed by the study as associated with cytomegalovirus. Because HLA typing was unavailable for some donors at each locus, only the typed subset was used in association tests. Linkage disequilibrium might explain the correlated functional status among segregating V segments, but an unknown experimental factor could not be ruled out. Strong co-occurrence of HLA alleles, especially DR and DQ, made assigning TCR associations to individual alleles difficult. Only TCR beta chains were sequenced in this cohort, and the absence of alpha or paired-chain data limited detectable features. The presence/absence analyses assumed that sequencing depth was roughly uniform across donors, and that assumption may not be true. In a later analysis, HLA-associated TCR beta chains were found to be more clonally expanded and to have lower generation probabilities than equally common non-associated chains.

V loses 4 bases at its end and J loses 7 bases; junction bases beyond the gene matches: 7. The CDR3 starts with the cysteine, ends with the phenylalanine, and has 14 residues. Kept here is only the CDR3 DNA, which spans 42 bases and is read in frame from base 1. CDR1 is given as SGHKS and CDR2 as YYEKEE, both from the germline V gene (reference sequence). In total, roughly 670 healthy bone marrow donors made up the cohort. At the time of sampling, every cohort member was nominally healthy, though immune exposures that went unrecorded were likely present. The donor was CMV seronegative and was included in the group of around 320 seronegative cohort members. Each donor provided a peripheral blood sample, and peripheral blood mononuclear cells were used for TCR beta sequencing. Genomic DNA extraction from the blood cell samples was performed with the Qiagen DNeasy Blood Extraction Kit. The method was the immunoSEQ multiplex PCR assay. For the multiplex PCR, a mixture combining 60 forward primers for TCR Vbeta segments and 13 reverse primers for TCR Jbeta segments was used. Amplification of the CDR3 region of rearranged TCR beta genes was performed with a multiplex PCR assay on genomic DNA. The Illumina HiSeq System was used to sequence the amplified TCR beta libraries as 87-base-pair reads. The authors processed their data as follows. In a later analysis, tens of millions of unique TCR beta chains were counted across the roughly 610 repertoires, and roughly 11 million of these chains were shared by at least two donors. Raw reads were error-corrected and collapsed into unique sequences by a nearest-neighbor algorithm in which closely related sequences were merged to remove PCR and sequencing errors. To assign V, D and J gene segments, CDR3 sequences were aligned to IMGT reference sequences. Each retained sequence needed at least a six-nucleotide match to both a V gene segment and a J gene segment. A rearrangement counted as productive if the CDR3 had no stop codons and remained in frame with V and J, and every other rearrangement counted as non-productive. CDR3 was defined according to IMGT convention as the region running from the second conserved V-encoded cysteine to the conserved J-encoded phenylalanine. The earlier analysis of around 640 of the donors excluded sequences that lacked an unambiguous match to a single V gene segment. An earlier analysis of a few hundred of the donors called V segments functional above 56.7% productive rearrangements and segregating when the between-donor standard deviation exceeded 5%. A statistical classification framework was built for diagnosing cytomegalovirus status from the catalog of TCR beta chain sequences. In a later analysis, V and J genes were assigned by comparing TCR nucleotide sequences against IMGT/GENE-DB human TR gene sequences. The TCRdist pipeline was used in a later analysis to assign CDR3 sequences and most-parsimonious VDJ recombination scenarios. In a later analysis, every TCR beta chain was defined by the combination of its CDR3 amino acid sequence and its V-gene family, and reads without a unique V-gene family were dropped. A later analysis removed 550 to 650 highly shared, low-generation-probability nucleotide sequences to deal with suspected cross-contamination and a sequencing artifact. In a later analysis, a clonal expansion index for each public chain was calculated from normalized within-repertoire ranks of inferred template counts. In a later analysis, generation probabilities were computed using a VDJ recombination model fitted to out-of-frame rearrangements, and the results were checked against IGoR. In a later analysis, TCR-TCR, TCR-HLA and TCR-CMV co-occurrence was scored with hypergeometric tests, and a repertoire-size bias correction was applied to TCR pairs. To estimate false discovery rates, a later analysis permuted the HLA or CMV assignments 20 times. In a later analysis, co-occurring TCRs were grouped using DBSCAN, and TCRdist sequence similarity was added for clustering within HLA-allele-positive subsets. Repertoires with fewer than 30,000 or more than 120,000 public chains were left out of co-occurrence clustering, as were four to six repertoires with anomalous nucleotide sharing. The table was pulled from immuneACCESS by TCRdb, which kept in-frame rearrangements only. Such tables lose some clones; where checked, under half of the loss comes from unresolved V genes, and the rest has no known cause. That table supplies the V and J calls and clone size; D and trimming were determined from the DNA. The sample data list over 150,000 clones, and around 79% of these were observed just once. In total, the top ten clones hold approximately 1.4% of the sample.

The sample holds one count of this clone. Its antigen is currently not known. No much larger clone is present one base from it, and per-base qualities are unavailable. The rearrangement combines TRBV5-5 with TRBJ2-2; TRBD1 aligns with 7 central bases. The clonotype comes from a man between 18 and 35 years old in good health and CMV-seronegative. The material sequenced was PBMCs. In nucleotides, the sequence is TGTGCCAGCAGCCCCCCATACAGGGGCGGGGAGCTGTTTTTT. This sequence encodes CASSPPYRGGELFF.